These T cell receptor beta chains were read from a single sample in a study of T cells in Graves' hyperthyroidism and ophthalmopathy. MiXCR was run by TCRdb on the multiplex PCR reads, yielding one entry per CDR3 protein. The table records 270,000 or so distinct CDR3 sequences, approximately 26% of them present only once. Sequenced material: blood. These receptors were taken from a man between 35 and 55 years old with Graves' hyperthyroidism that later progressed to Graves' ophthalmopathy. The CDR3 runs from the conserved cysteine through the conserved F or W. The D gene is left open where the match is weak. Expanded clones are given a class, and other clones once, few, many or no size at all.

J,D,size,V,CDR3,DNA
TRBJ1-5,NA,many,TRBV6-1,CASSEASPRRGTNQPQHF,TGTGCCAGCAGTGAAGCGTCCCCTCGCAGGGGAACCAATCAGCCCCAGCATTTT
TRBJ1-1,NA,many,TRBV29-1,CSVIVNTEAFF,TGCAGCGTTATCGTAAACACTGAAGCTTTCTTT
TRBJ2-5,TRBD2,once,TRBV27,CASSVWGGLMETQYF,TGTGCCAGCAGTGTGTGGGGGGGGTTGATGGAGACCCAGTACTTC
TRBJ2-7,NA,many,TRBV18,CASSQLLESSYEQYF,TGTGCCAGCTCGCAACTCCTCGAGAGCTCCTACGAGCAGTACTTC
TRBJ1-3,NA,many,TRBV12-3/TRBV12-4,CASSRTAGNTIYF,TGTGCCAGCAGTAGGACAGCTGGAAACACCATATATTTT
TRBJ2-5,NA,many,TRBV2,CASRALAGETQYF,TGTGCCAGCAGGGCCCTTGCCGGCGAGACCCAGTACTTC
TRBJ2-7,NA,many,TRBV28,CASSLGHSYEQYF,TGTGCCAGCAGTTTGGGGCACAGCTACGAGCAGTACTTC
TRBJ2-7,NA,few,TRBV18,CASSPEGQEQYF,TGTGCCAGCTCACCTGAAGGGCAGGAGCAGTACTTC
TRBJ2-5,NA,many,TRBV5-1,CASSLQGLETQYF,TGCGCCAGCAGCTTGCAGGGGCTAGAGACCCAGTACTTC
TRBJ2-7,NA,many,TRBV20-1,CSARDAGTRTYEQYF,TGCAGTGCTAGAGACGCCGGGACAAGGACTTACGAGCAGTACTTC
TRBJ2-7,NA,many,TRBV20-1,CSASSRDSYEQYF,TGCAGTGCTAGCAGCAGGGATTCGTACGAGCAGTACTTC
TRBJ1-1,NA,many,TRBV20-1,CSAPETHTGRPMNTEAFF,TGCAGTGCTCCAGAAACACACACGGGCCGGCCCATGAACACTGAAGCTTTCTTT
TRBJ2-7,NA,NA,TRBV12-3/TRBV12-4,CASSLAGVVGEQYF,TGTGCCAGCAGTTTAGCGGGAGTGGTAGGCGAGCAGTACTTC
TRBJ2-2,NA,many,TRBV30,CATEVGPNTGELFF,TGTGCCACGGAAGTGGGCCCGAACACCGGGGAGCTGTTTTTT
TRBJ2-5,NA,NA,TRBV20-1,CSAMRPYQETQYF,TGCAGTGCGATGCGGCCGTACCAAGAGACCCAGTACTTC
TRBJ1-1,NA,many,TRBV19,CASSTGYVRTEAFF,TGTGCCAGTAGTACCGGGTACGTTCGCACTGAAGCTTTCTTT
TRBJ2-7,TRBD1,many,TRBV6-5,CASSYKAGTGGYEQYF,TGTGCCAGCAGTTATAAGGCCGGGACAGGGGGCTACGAGCAGTACTTC
TRBJ1-2,NA,NA,TRBV28,CASSLGTFLDGYTF,TGTGCCAGCAGCCTCGGGACATTCCTGGATGGCTACACCTTC
TRBJ2-2,NA,many,TRBV7-2,CASSLPLGGTGELFF,TGTGCCAGCAGCTTACCATTAGGGGGGACCGGGGAGCTGTTTTTT
TRBJ1-5,TRBD1,many,TRBV27,CASRGQSSNQPQHF,TGTGCCAGCAGGGGACAGAGTAGCAATCAGCCCCAGCATTTT
TRBJ1-3,NA,many,TRBV29-1,CSAGRGSGNTIYF,TGCAGCGCCGGGCGGGGCTCTGGAAACACCATATATTTT
TRBJ2-7,TRBD2,once,TRBV28,CASSLLAGRAFSNEQYF,TGTGCCAGCAGTTTGTTAGCGGGGAGGGCATTCTCTAACGAGCAGTACTTC
TRBJ2-7,NA,many,TRBV7-8,CASSLAQTYEQYF,TGTGCCAGCAGCTTAGCACAGACTTACGAGCAGTACTTC
TRBJ1-1,NA,once,TRBV20-1,CSASQSQGLGTTEAFF,TGCAGTGCTAGCCAATCTCAGGGTTTGGGGACCACTGAAGCTTTCTTT
TRBJ1-5,NA,many,TRBV2,CASVGNSNQPQHF,TGTGCCAGCGTTGGAAATAGCAATCAGCCCCAGCATTTT
TRBJ2-7,NA,many,TRBV28,CASAGTGFREQYF,TGTGCCAGCGCCGGAACAGGGTTTCGCGAGCAGTACTTC
TRBJ2-7,NA,once,TRBV6-2/TRBV6-3,CASSYSRAVEQYF,TGTGCCAGCAGTTACTCAAGGGCAGTCGAGCAGTACTTC
TRBJ1-1,NA,many,TRBV5-1,CASSLDLGGPEAFF,TGCGCCAGCAGCTTGGACTTGGGAGGGCCTGAAGCTTTCTTT
TRBJ1-2,NA,many,TRBV10-3,CAISSTGQGLGIGYTF,TGTGCCATCAGCTCCACCGGGCAGGGCCTAGGTATAGGCTACACCTTC
TRBJ2-2,NA,many,TRBV5-1,CASSLAAATGELFF,TGCGCCAGCAGCTTGGCAGCGGCGACCGGGGAGCTGTTTTTT
TRBJ2-5,NA,NA,TRBV6-2/TRBV6-3,CASSYAFGLFQETQYF,TGTGCCAGCAGTTACGCTTTCGGACTATTTCAAGAGACCCAGTACTTC
TRBJ1-1,TRBD1,NA,TRBV6-5,CASSYDRGLGAFF,TGTGCCAGCAGCTACGACAGGGGCCTAGGGGCTTTCTTT
TRBJ2-2,NA,many,TRBV25-1,CASSWFTKSGELFF,TGTGCCAGCAGTTGGTTTACGAAGTCCGGGGAGCTGTTTTTT
TRBJ1-3,NA,many,TRBV11-2,CASLAGGNTIYF,TGTGCCAGCTTGGCCGGTGGAAACACCATATATTTT
TRBJ2-2,NA,many,TRBV28,CASRHLDRSGELFF,TGTGCCAGCAGACACCTTGACAGGTCCGGGGAGCTGTTTTTT
TRBJ2-5,TRBD2,many,TRBV2,CASSSGLAGIQETQYF,TGTGCCAGCAGTTCAGGACTAGCGGGAATCCAAGAGACCCAGTACTTC
TRBJ2-7,NA,once,TRBV28,CASRTVTYEQYF,TGTGCCAGCAGAACTGTAACCTACGAGCAGTACTTC
TRBJ1-1,NA,NA,TRBV20-1,CSARRTANTEAFF,TGCAGTGCTAGGAGGACAGCGAACACTGAAGCTTTCTTT
TRBJ2-7,TRBD2,many,TRBV24-1,CATAGTSGYEQYF,TGTGCCACTGCTGGGACTAGCGGATACGAGCAGTACTTC
TRBJ2-2,NA,many,TRBV10-2,CASKTGAYTGELFF,TGCGCCAGCAAGACGGGAGCGTACACCGGGGAGCTGTTTTTT
TRBJ2-7,NA,many,TRBV28,CASSPDVGYYEQYF,TGTGCCAGCAGTCCAGATGTTGGGTATTACGAGCAGTACTTC